This T cell receptor (beta chain) was captured by sequencing in a study of T cell responses to AZD1222 COVID-19 vaccine. Study-level findings and limits: The repertoires were collected only after the peak T cell response.

The table lists this clone with a few counts. The antigen is undetermined. The CDR3 runs 14 residues. The V segment lost 3 bases and the J segment 8 bases; nucleotides outside the gene matches: 4. Germline loops: CDR1 LNHNV, CDR2 YYDKDF (reference sequence). Here immunoSEQ multiplex PCR was the method, and the copy in TCRdb shows in-frame clones only, minus some. Among around 97,000 clones listed, 88% were seen once. This receptor was taken from an adult in good health. This specimen was peripheral blood, taken on day 0 of AZD1222 vaccination. The chain recombines TRBV15 with TRBJ1-4, with TRBD1 matching over 9 bases. CDR3 in amino acids: CATSRDRGAEKLFF. For the CDR3, the DNA is TGTGCCACCAGCAGGGACAGGGGAGCGGAAAAACTGTTTTTT.